Below are 3 T cell receptor beta chains sequenced from a single sample in a study of blood T cell repertoires in COVID-19. Clones were read by immunoSEQ multiplex PCR, and TCRdb kept only the in-frame ones, dropping some. The sample lists roughly 150,000 clones; 80% were seen once. Sequenced: peripheral blood. The receptors shown here come from a man aged 60 to 75 with acute or convalescent COVID-19.

This rearrangement joins TRBV18 to TRBJ2-7; D not resolved. CDR3 length: 12 amino acids. V was clipped by 3 bases and J by 2 bases, with 5 bases between them. From germline, CDR1 is KGHSH and CDR2 LQKENI. The CDR3 sequence: CASSPDTYEQYF. The CDR3 DNA reads as TGTGCCAGCTCACCTGACACCTACGAGCAGTACTTC.

The rearrangement joins TRBV12-5 to TRBJ2-7; the D is unclear. The CDR3 totals 14 residues. Germline CDR1 reads LGHNT; CDR2 reads FRNRAP. Between the trimmed V and J ends, which lost 4 bases and 6 bases, there was a span of 16 bases. The CDR3 sequence: CASGSSLAHSEQYF. CDR3 nucleotides: TGTGCTAGTGGTTCCTCCCTGGCCCACAGCGAGCAGTACTTC.

The table lists this clone with a few counts. This chain joins TRBV7-9 and TRBJ2-7; perhaps TRBD1 as D (5 bases). The CDR3 has 13 residues. Trimming shortened V by 5 bases and J by 4 bases, and 12 bases separated the two germline ends. Germline values: CDR1 SEHNR, CDR2 FQNEAQ (reference sequence). The CDR3 DNA is TGTGCCAGCAGCCGAGTGACAGAGTACGAGCAGTACTTC. Protein sequence: CASSRVTEYEQYF.